The rows below give T cell receptor beta chains drawn from one sample of a study of T-cell reconstitution after alpha-beta-depleted transplantation in children. TCRdb ran MiXCR on the PCR reads and lists one entry per CDR3 protein. The table lists approximately 520,000 distinct CDR3 sequences, approximately 32% of them singletons. The sequenced sample was PBMCs from the stem cell graft donor, obtained from the stem cell graft. These receptors came from a human donor who donated a stem cell graft to a child with aplastic anemia. Both conserved end residues are part of each CDR3. A D gene is named only where the DNA matches it firmly. Clone size is shown for a subset of rows, as once, few, many or a class of expanded clone.

d_gene,j_gene,abundance,v_gene,CDR3nt,CDR3aa
-,TRBJ2-1,-,TRBV18,TGTGCCAGCTCACCAGGGGCTAGTCGGGAGCAGTTCTTC,CASSPGASREQFF
TRBD2,TRBJ2-2,few,TRBV5-1,TGCGCCAGCAGCTTGATAACTAGCGGGAGAGGGGTCACCGGGGAGCTGTTTTTT,CASSLITSGRGVTGELFF
TRBD2,TRBJ2-1,-,TRBV15,TGTGCCACCAGGGCGGGAGTAAGCGTCTACAATGAGCAGTTCTTC,CATRAGVSVYNEQFF
-,TRBJ2-2,-,TRBV5-1,TGCGCCAGCAACAGAGACGCGAACACCGGGGAGCTGTTTTTT,CASNRDANTGELFF
-,TRBJ2-2,many,TRBV30,TGTGCCGGCCGGGGGCTCACCGGGGAGCTGTTTTTT,CAGRGLTGELFF
TRBD1,TRBJ1-2,-,TRBV29-1,TGCAGCGTTGTCGGGACAGGACCTAATGGCTACACCTTC,CSVVGTGPNGYTF
TRBD1,TRBJ1-1,once,TRBV19,TGTGCCAGTAGTATGACCCCAGGGGGCGGTGAAGCTTTCTTT,CASSMTPGGGEAFF
TRBD1,TRBJ2-7,few,TRBV12-3/TRBV12-4,TGTGCCAGCACCGTCCGGGACAGGGGGCTCTACGAGCAGTACTTC,CASTVRDRGLYEQYF
TRBD2,TRBJ2-1,few,TRBV6-2/TRBV6-3,TGTGCCAGCAGTAAGGGACTAGCGTGGCGCTCCTACAATGAGCAGTTCTTC,CASSKGLAWRSYNEQFF
-,TRBJ1-1,few,TRBV6-1,TGTGCCAGCCGGACAGCGAACACTGAAGCTTTCTTT,CASRTANTEAFF
-,TRBJ2-6,-,TRBV18,TGTGCCAGCTCATCGAGAAGCCCTGGGGCCAACGTCCTGACTTTC,CASSSRSPGANVLTF
TRBD1,TRBJ1-4,-,TRBV25-1,TGTGCCAGCAGTGAATTTGGGACAGGGCTCGAAAAACTGTTTTTT,CASSEFGTGLEKLFF
-,TRBJ1-1,-,TRBV30,TGTGCCTGGAGTGTTGGTCAGGGGATTAACACTGAAGCTTTCTTT,CAWSVGQGINTEAFF
-,TRBJ1-2,-,TRBV29-1,TGCAGCGTTGACCCAGGGGATCTCGACTACACCTTC,CSVDPGDLDYTF
-,TRBJ2-2,-,TRBV29-1,TGCAGCTTTTGGAAAACGGAGGGTACCGGGGAGCTGTTTTTT,CSFWKTEGTGELFF
-,TRBJ1-5,few,TRBV7-2,TGTGCCAGCAGCTTTCAGCGTCTTAGCAATCAGCCCCAGCATTTT,CASSFQRLSNQPQHF
TRBD2,TRBJ2-3,-,TRBV19,TGTGCCAGTAGTATCGGACTAGCGGCCACAGATACGCAGTATTTT,CASSIGLAATDTQYF
TRBD1,TRBJ1-2,few,TRBV12-3/TRBV12-4,TGTGCCAGCAGTTCTAGCGGGACAGAGCTCTATGGCTACACCTTC,CASSSSGTELYGYTF
-,TRBJ2-1,-,TRBV6-5,TGTGCCAGCAGTTACTCGGGTCCGGGAGCAAGCTACAATGAGCAGTTCTTC,CASSYSGPGASYNEQFF
-,TRBJ2-4,-,TRBV7-2,TGTGCCAGCAGCTTAGAAGGTACCAAAAACATTCAGTACTTC,CASSLEGTKNIQYF
-,TRBJ2-7,-,TRBV30,TGTGCCTGGAGTGTACTGGGCAGAGGCGTTTACGAGCAGTACTTC,CAWSVLGRGVYEQYF
TRBD1,TRBJ2-1,-,TRBV28,TGTGCCAGCAGGGGACAGGGGGATGAGCAGTTCTTC,CASRGQGDEQFF
-,TRBJ1-2,few,TRBV4-3,TGCGCCAGCAGCCAAGATCGGCTGGGGGCGCTCTGGTACACCTTC,CASSQDRLGALWYTF
-,TRBJ1-1,-,TRBV27,TGTGCCAGCAGTTTATCGGGCAGGTTAAACACTGAAGCTTTCTTT,CASSLSGRLNTEAFF
TRBD2,TRBJ2-4,-,TRBV7-2,TGTGCCAGCAGCGTAAGCGCCGGGACTACGAAAAACATTCAGTACTTC,CASSVSAGTTKNIQYF
TRBD1,TRBJ1-5,-,TRBV25-1,TGTGCCAGCAGCGACAGGGGGATTCAGCCCCAGCATTTT,CASSDRGIQPQHF
TRBD1,TRBJ2-7,-,TRBV5-1,TGCGCCAGCAGCCCGTGGACAGGGAGCACCTACGAGCAGTACTTC,CASSPWTGSTYEQYF
TRBD1,TRBJ1-2,many,TRBV7-2,TGTGCCAGCAGCCCCACCCAGACAGGGCCCTATGGCTACACCTTC,CASSPTQTGPYGYTF
TRBD2,TRBJ2-7,-,TRBV20-1,TGCAGTGCTCCCTCTCTGGTAGCGGGAGACCCCTACGAGCAGTACTTC,CSAPSLVAGDPYEQYF
-,TRBJ2-1,-,TRBV12-3/TRBV12-4,TGTGCCAGCAAAGCTCCCGTGGGGCAGGGGCCCTACAATGAGCAGTTCTTC,CASKAPVGQGPYNEQFF
-,TRBJ1-1,-,TRBV12-3/TRBV12-4,TGTGCCAGCACCGAGGGAGGCACTGAAGCTTTCTTT,CASTEGGTEAFF
TRBD2,TRBJ2-1,-,TRBV12-3/TRBV12-4,TGTGCCAGCAGTCAGCGGGAGGGCAGCGAGCAGTTCTTC,CASSQREGSEQFF
-,TRBJ1-1,few,TRBV5-1,TGCGCCAGCAGCCCGTTTGCGGGGGGCACTGAAGCTTTCTTT,CASSPFAGGTEAFF
-,TRBJ2-1,few,TRBV10-3,TGTGCCATCAGTGAAGAAAACAATGAGCAGTTCTTC,CAISEENNEQFF
-,TRBJ1-1,few,TRBV6-1,TGTGCCAGCAGTGCCCATGGTGAGGGTGGTACTGAAGCTTTCTTT,CASSAHGEGGTEAFF
-,TRBJ1-1,few,TRBV20-1,TGCAGCAGTGGATCCAGGAACACTGAAGCTTTCTTT,CSSGSRNTEAFF
-,TRBJ1-1,many,TRBV20-1,TGCAGTGCTAGTTTCCGAGCGAACACTGAAGCTTTCTTT,CSASFRANTEAFF
-,TRBJ2-3,-,TRBV10-3,TGTGCCATCAGTGAGTCGGGACCCACAGATACGCAGTATTTT,CAISESGPTDTQYF
-,TRBJ1-1,few,TRBV5-1,TGCGCCAGCAGCTTGGAAGGACCTGAAGCTTTCTTT,CASSLEGPEAFF
-,TRBJ1-6,-,TRBV6-5,TGTGCCAGCAGTTTTCGGTGGGACAATGATAATTCACCCCTCCACTTT,CASSFRWDNDNSPLHF
TRBD2,TRBJ2-1,-,TRBV6-2/TRBV6-3,TGTGCCAGCAGTCCCATCCGGACTAGCGGTTTGTACAATGAGCAGTTCTTC,CASSPIRTSGLYNEQFF
TRBD2,TRBJ2-1,few,TRBV29-1,TGCAGCGTTGCCGGGACTAGCGGGATCGGAGACGGCGATGAGCAGTTCTTC,CSVAGTSGIGDGDEQFF
TRBD1,TRBJ1-1,-,TRBV12-3/TRBV12-4,TGTGCCAGCAGTTCAAGGGACAGGTTGAACACTGAAGCTTTCTTT,CASSSRDRLNTEAFF
-,TRBJ1-2,-,TRBV27,TGTGCCAGCAGTCCTACAGGTATAGAGAGGTATGGCTACACCTTC,CASSPTGIERYGYTF
-,TRBJ2-1,-,TRBV14,TGTGCCAGCAGCATACGGTGGGACAATGAGCAGTTCTTC,CASSIRWDNEQFF